These T cell receptor beta chains were read from a single sample in a study of T cell responses to AZD1222 COVID-19 vaccine. Some clones are missing from TCRdb's copy, which holds only in-frame ones; the method was immunoSEQ multiplex PCR. The table shows about 100,000 clones, with roughly 91% occurring only once. Here the sequenced sample was peripheral blood, taken on day 0 of AZD1222 vaccination. All receptors come from an adult in good health. The CDR3 runs from the conserved cysteine through the conserved F or W. D genes are given only for firm matches. Expanded clones get a size class; other rows say once, few or many, or leave the size out.

abundance: NA; d_gene: NA; j_gene: TRBJ1-1; v_gene: TRBV5-1; CDR3nt: TGCGCCAGCAGCTTGTCCGGGGGCTTGAACACTGAAGCTTTCTTT; CDR3aa: CASSLSGGLNTEAFF
abundance: NA; d_gene: NA; j_gene: TRBJ2-7; v_gene: TRBV6-6; CDR3nt: TGTGCCAGCAGTCCGGGAACAGCCCTCTCCTACGAGCAGTACTTC; CDR3aa: CASSPGTALSYEQYF
abundance: NA; d_gene: NA; j_gene: TRBJ1-1; v_gene: TRBV11-2; CDR3nt: TGTGCCAGCAGCCTCGTGAGCTACACTGAAGCTTTCTTT; CDR3aa: CASSLVSYTEAFF
abundance: many; d_gene: NA; j_gene: TRBJ1-6; v_gene: TRBV6-1; CDR3nt: TGTGCCAGCAGTGAAAGGAGGTCCGATTGGTATAATTCACCCCTCCACTTT; CDR3aa: CASSERRSDWYNSPLHF
abundance: NA; d_gene: NA; j_gene: TRBJ2-7; v_gene: TRBV4-1; CDR3nt: TGCGCCAGCAGCCAAGGGGTCGGGAGCTCCTACGAGCAGTACTTC; CDR3aa: CASSQGVGSSYEQYF
abundance: once; d_gene: TRBD1; j_gene: TRBJ1-2; v_gene: TRBV30; CDR3nt: TGTGCCTGGAGTCGTCAGGGGGAGGAGGGCTACACCTTC; CDR3aa: CAWSRQGEEGYTF
abundance: NA; d_gene: NA; j_gene: TRBJ2-3; v_gene: TRBV18; CDR3nt: TGTGCCAGCTCTCGACTCGGGGGGCAAGCAGATACGCAGTATTTT; CDR3aa: CASSRLGGQADTQYF
abundance: once; d_gene: NA; j_gene: TRBJ2-7; v_gene: TRBV6-1; CDR3nt: TGTGCCAGCAGTGATCCGGGACGAACCTCCTACGAGCAGTACTTC; CDR3aa: CASSDPGRTSYEQYF
abundance: NA; d_gene: NA; j_gene: TRBJ2-3; v_gene: TRBV11-2; CDR3nt: TGTGCCAGCAGCTTAGATCTGGGGTCAGATACGCAGTATTTT; CDR3aa: CASSLDLGSDTQYF
abundance: NA; d_gene: TRBD2; j_gene: TRBJ2-2; v_gene: TRBV11-3; CDR3nt: TGTGCCAGCAGCCCGGGGGGGAGGACCGGGGAGCTGTTTTTT; CDR3aa: CASSPGGRTGELFF
abundance: NA; d_gene: TRBD2; j_gene: TRBJ2-7; v_gene: TRBV7-9; CDR3nt: TGTGCCAGCAGCTCCCGGGGGACTAGTCTCTCCTACGAGCAGTACTTC; CDR3aa: CASSSRGTSLSYEQYF
abundance: once; d_gene: NA; j_gene: TRBJ1-5; v_gene: TRBV6-5; CDR3nt: TGTGCCAGCAGTTACTCGATTGGTCAGCCCCAGCATTTT; CDR3aa: CASSYSIGQPQHF
abundance: few; d_gene: NA; j_gene: TRBJ1-2; v_gene: TRBV12-3/TRBV12-4; CDR3nt: TGTGCCAGCAGTTCAGGGGCCCGCTATGGCTACACCTTC; CDR3aa: CASSSGARYGYTF
abundance: many; d_gene: NA; j_gene: TRBJ1-5; v_gene: TRBV19; CDR3nt: TGTGCCAGTAGTATGATACACAGCAATAGCAATCAGCCCCAGCATTTT; CDR3aa: CASSMIHSNSNQPQHF
abundance: NA; d_gene: NA; j_gene: TRBJ1-1; v_gene: TRBV7-3; CDR3nt: TGTGCCAGCAGCTCCGGTATGAACACTGAAGCTTTCTTT; CDR3aa: CASSSGMNTEAFF
abundance: NA; d_gene: TRBD1; j_gene: TRBJ2-1; v_gene: TRBV6-5; CDR3nt: TGTGCCAGCAGAATCGGACAGGGGGCCTACAATGAGCAGTTCTTC; CDR3aa: CASRIGQGAYNEQFF
abundance: NA; d_gene: NA; j_gene: TRBJ2-2; v_gene: TRBV27; CDR3nt: TGTGCCAGCAGTATTCAGGGTTTAACCGGGGAGCTGTTTTTT; CDR3aa: CASSIQGLTGELFF
abundance: NA; d_gene: NA; j_gene: TRBJ2-5; v_gene: TRBV5-1; CDR3nt: TGCGCCAGCAGCTCAGGTCACCAAGAGACCCAGTACTTC; CDR3aa: CASSSGHQETQYF
abundance: NA; d_gene: TRBD1; j_gene: TRBJ1-5; v_gene: TRBV27; CDR3nt: TGTGCCAGCAACTGGGACAGGGCCAATCAGCCCCAGCATTTT; CDR3aa: CASNWDRANQPQHF
abundance: NA; d_gene: NA; j_gene: TRBJ1-5; v_gene: TRBV2; CDR3nt: TGTGCCAGCAGTGAGGGGGGCAGGAATCAGCCCCAGCATTTT; CDR3aa: CASSEGGRNQPQHF
abundance: NA; d_gene: TRBD2; j_gene: TRBJ2-7; v_gene: TRBV3-1/TRBV3-2; CDR3nt: TGTGCCAGCAGCCGGGAGGGAACCTACGAGCAGTACTTC; CDR3aa: CASSREGTYEQYF
abundance: NA; d_gene: TRBD1; j_gene: TRBJ1-2; v_gene: TRBV2; CDR3nt: TGTGCCAGCAGTGGACAGGGGGGCAACTATGGCTACACCTTC; CDR3aa: CASSGQGGNYGYTF
abundance: NA; d_gene: NA; j_gene: TRBJ2-5; v_gene: TRBV3-1/TRBV3-2; CDR3nt: TGTGCCAGCAGCCAAGGGGCTATCCAAGAGACCCAGTACTTC; CDR3aa: CASSQGAIQETQYF
abundance: few; d_gene: TRBD1; j_gene: TRBJ2-7; v_gene: TRBV19; CDR3nt: TGTGCCAGTAGTACCCGACAGGGGGGCACCTACGAGCAGTACTTC; CDR3aa: CASSTRQGGTYEQYF
abundance: NA; d_gene: NA; j_gene: TRBJ1-2; v_gene: TRBV7-7; CDR3nt: TGTGCTAGCAGCTTAGTATGGGGTGGCGGCTACACCTTC; CDR3aa: CASSLVWGGGYTF
abundance: NA; d_gene: NA; j_gene: TRBJ1-5; v_gene: TRBV2; CDR3nt: TGTGCCAGCCGCCGGGACATCAATCAGCCCCAGCATTTT; CDR3aa: CASRRDINQPQHF
abundance: NA; d_gene: NA; j_gene: TRBJ2-7; v_gene: TRBV30; CDR3nt: TGTGCCTGGAGTGTTACGGTATCCTACGAGCAGTACTTC; CDR3aa: CAWSVTVSYEQYF
abundance: NA; d_gene: NA; j_gene: TRBJ2-2; v_gene: TRBV3-1/TRBV3-2; CDR3nt: TGTGCCAGCAGCCAAGATCAACGGGCTCTTATCACCGGGGAGCTGTTTTTT; CDR3aa: CASSQDQRALITGELFF
abundance: NA; d_gene: NA; j_gene: TRBJ1-4; v_gene: TRBV15; CDR3nt: TGTGCCACCAGTAAAAAACAGGGTACAAAACTGTTTTTT; CDR3aa: CATSKKQGTKLFF